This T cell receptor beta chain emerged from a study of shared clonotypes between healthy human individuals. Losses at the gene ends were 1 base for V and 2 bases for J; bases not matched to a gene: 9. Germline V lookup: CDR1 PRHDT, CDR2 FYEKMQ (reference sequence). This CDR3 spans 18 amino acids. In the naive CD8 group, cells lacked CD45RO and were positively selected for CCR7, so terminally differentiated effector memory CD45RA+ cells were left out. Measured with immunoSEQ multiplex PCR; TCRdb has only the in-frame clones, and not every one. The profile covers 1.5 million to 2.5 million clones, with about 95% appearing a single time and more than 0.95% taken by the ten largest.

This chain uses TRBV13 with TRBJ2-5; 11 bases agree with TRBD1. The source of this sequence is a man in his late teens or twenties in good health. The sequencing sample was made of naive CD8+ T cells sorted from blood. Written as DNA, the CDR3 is TGTGCCAGCAGCTTAGTAGGGCCCCGGGACAGGGGGCAAGAGACCCAGTACTTC. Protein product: CASSLVGPRDRGQETQYF.